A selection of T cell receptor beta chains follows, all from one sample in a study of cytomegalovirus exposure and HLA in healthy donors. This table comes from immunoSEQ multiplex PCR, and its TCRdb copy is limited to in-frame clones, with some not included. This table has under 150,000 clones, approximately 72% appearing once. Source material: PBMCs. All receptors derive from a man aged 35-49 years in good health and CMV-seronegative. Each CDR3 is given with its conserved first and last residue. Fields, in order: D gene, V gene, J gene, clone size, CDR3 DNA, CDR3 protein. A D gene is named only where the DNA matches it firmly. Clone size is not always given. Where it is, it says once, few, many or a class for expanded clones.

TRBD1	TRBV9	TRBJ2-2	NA	TGTGCCAGCAGCCCTCGGACAGGGATGGAGGCCGGGGAGCTGTTTTTT	CASSPRTGMEAGELFF
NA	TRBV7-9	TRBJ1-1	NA	TGTGCCAGCAGCTTAGGGCCAGCGAATTTGAACACTGAAGCTTTCTTT	CASSLGPANLNTEAFF
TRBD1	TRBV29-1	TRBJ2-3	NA	TGCAGCGTCCGGGACAGGGTCGCAGATACGCAGTATTTT	CSVRDRVADTQYF
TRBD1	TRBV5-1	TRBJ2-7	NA	TGCGCCAGCACCCAGACAGGGCGCTACGAGCAGTACTTC	CASTQTGRYEQYF
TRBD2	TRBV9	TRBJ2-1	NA	TGTGCCAGCAGCCCACGACTAGCGGGGGGATTATACAATGAGCAGTTCTTC	CASSPRLAGGLYNEQFF
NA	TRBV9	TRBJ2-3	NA	TGTGCCAGCAGCCCCCGGGGCACAGATACGCAGTATTTT	CASSPRGTDTQYF
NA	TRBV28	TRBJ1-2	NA	TGTGCCAGCAGTTCCAGGGGATATGGCTACACCTTC	CASSSRGYGYTF
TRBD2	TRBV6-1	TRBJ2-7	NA	TGTGCCAGCAGTGAAGGCACTAGCGGGAGTTGGTTCTGGGGTACTTACGAGCAGTACTTC	CASSEGTSGSWFWGTYEQYF
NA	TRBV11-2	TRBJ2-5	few	TGTGCCAGCAGCCCATCGACTAGGAGAGAGACCCAGTACTTC	CASSPSTRRETQYF
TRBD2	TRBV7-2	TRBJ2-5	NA	TGTGCCAGCAGCTTAGCGGGAGGGCCCGCAGAGACCCAGTACTTC	CASSLAGGPAETQYF
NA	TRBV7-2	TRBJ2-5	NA	TGTGCCAGCAGCATGAATAGTGAAGAGACCCAGTACTTC	CASSMNSEETQYF
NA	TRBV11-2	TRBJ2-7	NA	TGTGCCAGCAGCACCGACAGGAGCTCCTACGAGCAGTACTTC	CASSTDRSSYEQYF
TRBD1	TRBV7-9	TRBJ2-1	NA	TGTGCCAGCAGCTCGGACAGGGGGGTTGGGTACAATGAGCAGTTCTTC	CASSSDRGVGYNEQFF
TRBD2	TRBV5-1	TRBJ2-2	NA	TGCGCCAGCGGTCTCACCCATCTAGCGGCCGGGGAGCTGTTTTTT	CASGLTHLAAGELFF
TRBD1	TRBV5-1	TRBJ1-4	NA	TGCGCCAGCTCACACAGGGGGCTGGACGAAAAACTGTTTTTT	CASSHRGLDEKLFF
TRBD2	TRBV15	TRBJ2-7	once	TGTGCCACCAGCGGGCTAGCGGGGGGATCCTACGAGCAGTACTTC	CATSGLAGGSYEQYF